Here is one TCR beta chain with its context. What it recognizes is unknown. The V gene lost 0 bases and the J gene lost 0 bases, with 15 bases spanning the gap. Germline V CDR1 and CDR2: LNHNV, YYDKDF (reference sequence). This CDR3 has 17 residues. This entry belongs to a study of T cell responses to AZD1222 COVID-19 vaccine. Clones were read by immunoSEQ multiplex PCR, and TCRdb kept only the in-frame ones, dropping some. This table has around 120,000 clones, more than 85% appearing once. Study-wide points: At 160-218 and 743-854, vaccine-associated CD4 TCRs were dominant, and they spanned spike. Spike-specific TCR breadth and depth went up after people got two AZD1222 doses. Just six AZD1222 recipients were seropositive at baseline.

The sequence was obtained from an adult who received the AZD1222 COVID-19 vaccine. V gene TRBV15 combines with J gene TRBJ2-7; possibly TRBD2 for D (5 bases). Sequenced here: peripheral blood, sampled 28 days after the second AZD1222 dose. The CDR3 sequence: CATSRDRGQSLSYEQYF. In DNA form, the CDR3 reads TGTGCCACCAGCAGAGATAGAGGGCAGAGTCTCTCCTACGAGCAGTACTTC.